This T cell receptor (beta chain) was documented in a study of blood T cell repertoires in COVID-19 (dated by TCRdb to about 2020). Study-level background: Collaborator samples came from the United States, Italy and Spain and covered acute and convalescent phases of COVID-19. Deeply sampled blood TCRbeta repertoires from subjects exposed to, actively infected with, or recovered from COVID-19 were included in the dataset. The samples were drawn from two sources: the first 160 participants of the ongoing ImmuneRACE study, and fewer than 1,500 subjects contributed by 6 global collaborators. Sample metadata almost always included a de-identified subject ID, COVID-19 status, age in years and sex. The material from the prospective study consisted of cDNA or gDNA derived from T cells, B-cell-depleted T cells, or PBMCs. Where available, HLA class I and class II types were taken from metadata supplied by the sample provider and were not determined by assay-based typing. The repertoires were released in a freely available public database meant as a resource for research on the immune response to SARS-CoV-2. Study-wide conclusions, independent of this receptor: Clinical and demographic metadata were provided uncurated, with the amount varying by source and participant.

CDR1 SGHVS and CDR2 FQNEAQ are derived from the germline V gene. Taken from cysteine to phenylalanine, the CDR3 has 14 residues. Of all the DNA, just the CDR3 is kept, 42 bases in frame from base 1. The germline ends are 10 bases apart after V is trimmed by 5 bases and J by 0 bases. Collaborating institutions collected whole blood in K2EDTA tubes following their own protocols. For TCRbeta analysis, collaborator samples were shipped as frozen whole blood, as isolated PBMCs, or as DNA extracted from either sample type. TCRbeta CDR3 regions were amplified from genomic DNA by means of the immunoSEQ Assay, a bias-controlled multiplex PCR. The authors' analysis ran thus. Nucleated cell counts per sample were estimated from amplification of reference gene primers within the assay. Sequence reads were collapsed and filtered to measure the absolute abundance of every unique TCRbeta CDR3 rearrangement. For each sample, productive Simpson clonality was calculated as the square root of Simpson's diversity index across productive rearrangements. TCRdb retrieved this table from immuneACCESS and kept in-frame rearrangements only. Not all clones are present; in checked studies, unresolved V genes account for under half, and no reason is known for the remainder. That table is the source of V, J and clone size, and D and trimming were worked out from the DNA. Within this sample are over 130,000 clones, with 77% of them counted one time only. The biggest ten clones account for approximately 9.4% of the sample.

In the case of this clone: What this receptor recognizes is not known. Within one base of it there is no much larger clone, and no base qualities were kept.

Material: peripheral blood. The rearrangement combines TRBV7-8 with TRBJ1-2, with an unclear D gene assignment. This sequence was found in a woman between 50 and 59 years old with active or convalescent COVID-19. Read as DNA, the sequence is TGTGCCAGCAGCCCCACCGACTCTAACTATGGCTACACCTTC. The encoded protein is CASSPTDSNYGYTF.